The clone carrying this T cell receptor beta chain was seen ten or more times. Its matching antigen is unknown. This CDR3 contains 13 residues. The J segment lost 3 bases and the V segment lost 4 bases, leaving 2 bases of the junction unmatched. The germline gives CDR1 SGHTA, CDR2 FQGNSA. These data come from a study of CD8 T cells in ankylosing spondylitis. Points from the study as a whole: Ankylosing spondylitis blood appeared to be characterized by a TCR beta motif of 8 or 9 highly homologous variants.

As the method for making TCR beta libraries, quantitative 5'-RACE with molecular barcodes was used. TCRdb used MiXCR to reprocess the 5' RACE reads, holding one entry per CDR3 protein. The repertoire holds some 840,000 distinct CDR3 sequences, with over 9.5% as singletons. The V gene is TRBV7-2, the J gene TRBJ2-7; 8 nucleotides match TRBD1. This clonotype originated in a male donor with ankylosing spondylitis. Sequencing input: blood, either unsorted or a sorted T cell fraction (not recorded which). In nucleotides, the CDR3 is TGTGCCAGCAGCTGGGACAGGAGCTACGAGCAGTACTTC. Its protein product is CASSWDRSYEQYF.